The source of this T cell receptor beta chain is a study of blood T cell repertoires in COVID-19 (dated by TCRdb to 2020 to 2021). Concerning the study at large: Samples from collaborators originated in the United States, Italy and Spain and spanned both the acute and convalescent phases of COVID-19. The prospective study material was composed of cDNA or gDNA derived from T cells, B-cell-depleted T cells, or PBMCs. Deeply sampled blood TCRbeta repertoires from subjects exposed to, actively infected with, or recovered from COVID-19 were included in the dataset. The repertoires were released in a freely available public database meant as a resource for research on the immune response to SARS-CoV-2. Samples were obtained from the ongoing ImmuneRACE study (first 160 participants) and from over a thousand subjects provided by 6 global collaborators. Nearly every sample came with metadata listing a de-identified subject ID, COVID-19 status, age in years and sex. Where available, HLA class I and class II types were taken from metadata supplied by the sample provider and were not determined by assay-based typing.

Study-wide findings and limitations: How much clinical and demographic metadata was included differed by source and by participant, and the metadata was provided uncurated.

This clone has just one count. Which antigen it targets is not known. Per-nucleotide qualities are absent, and no much larger clonotype sits a single base away. In Seattle, one collaborating source enrolled patients while the infection was active and tracked those patients longitudinally over the course of disease. Whole blood was collected in K2EDTA tubes by collaborating institutions according to the institutions' own protocols. Collaborator samples were shipped for TCRbeta analysis as frozen whole blood, isolated PBMCs, or DNA extracted from either sample type. From a lookup of the germline V gene (reference sequence), CDR1 and CDR2 are LNHDA and SQIVND. Trimming at the junction amounts to 2 bases on V and 0 bases on J, and the germline ends lie 13 bases apart. The CDR3 holds 17 amino acids from the cysteine to the phenylalanine. The only DNA kept is the CDR3, 51 bases in frame from the first base.

The immunoSEQ Assay, a bias-controlled multiplex PCR, was used to amplify TCRbeta CDR3 regions from genomic DNA. The paper's processing steps were these. The number of nucleated cells in each sample was estimated by amplification of reference gene primers within the assay. To quantify the absolute abundance of each unique TCRbeta CDR3 rearrangement, sequence reads were collapsed and filtered. For each sample, productive Simpson clonality was calculated as the square root of Simpson's diversity index over productive rearrangements. TCRdb took this table from immuneACCESS and kept in-frame rearrangements with V and J called. Such tables lack part of the clones; where checked against another copy, unresolved V genes explain under half of the gap, and the rest is unexplained. Clone size and the V and J calls come from that table; the DNA yielded D and trimming. For this sample there are roughly 200,000 clones; about 85% appear just once. The ten largest clones take up 15% to 20% of the sample.

The chain is assembled from TRBV19 and TRBJ1-4; possibly the D gene is TRBD1, per 5 matching bases. The receptor was isolated from a person between 65 and 79 years old with COVID-19, enrolled during active disease. Sequencing used peripheral blood. The nucleotides read TGTGCCAGTAGTATATCCAGGGCGGCAGCAACTAATGAAAAACTGTTTTTT. Its product reads: CASSISRAAATNEKLFF.